The rows below give T cell receptor beta chains drawn from one sample of a study of identical twins. TCRdb itself ran the 5' RACE reads through MiXCR, one entry per CDR3 protein. The table lists a few hundred thousand distinct CDR3 sequences, 9% to 10% of them singletons. These data also featured in a second study, about yellow fever vaccine responses in identical twins.

The specimen was PBMCs. These receptors came from a woman between 18 and 29 years old in good health. Each CDR3 is given with its conserved first and last residue.

v_call cdr3_aa
TRBV7-2 CASTITAGYTEAFF
TRBV29-1 CSAQRGGEAGELFF
TRBV7-6 CASSLGQGANYNSPLHF
TRBV20-1 CSARDFPSYEQYF
TRBV7-9 CASRGDGYEQYF
TRBV20-1 CSARETGRATQYF
TRBV7-9 CASSLGGDYQPQHF
TRBV30 CAWDPGTANTGELFF
TRBV4-1 CASSQDHPISTDTQYF
TRBV4-2 CASSQVETAQDYGYTF
TRBV5-1 CASSFGDPFSTDTQYF
TRBV6-6 CASRSSETQYF
TRBV21-1 CASNPGLGSTGELFF
TRBV5-1 CASSWNMNTEAFF
TRBV3-1 CASSRRGSRNTDTQYF
TRBV5-1 CASTPSRGLSYNEQFF
TRBV5-8 CASSLVRGLAFF
TRBV10-3 CAISETSAQGGDTQYF
TRBV7-2 CASSLGTSGTEQYF
TRBV10-3 CAISGENTGELFF
TRBV7-9 CASSPAWTLKEQETQYF
TRBV29-1 CSGRRASGGEQYF
TRBV20-1 CSAPPRGLAANTGELFF
TRBV4-3 CASSQEQGLWTGELFF
TRBV13 CASSFFENEQFF
TRBV7-6 CASSTYVDRVSGSLSYEQYF
TRBV7-2 CASRVAGGLIEQYF
TRBV20-1 CSARDPELAGEHEQFF
TRBV11-2 CASSSSYGDFTGELFF
TRBV6-4 CASSDGVNEQFF
TRBV7-2 CASSLGGPGGEQYF
TRBV4-2 CASSQTSGTDTQYF
TRBV12-3/TRBV12-4 CASSRSGAGANVLTF
TRBV29-1 CSVEDSFGQITDTQYF
TRBV5-1 CASSATGTRSYEQYF
TRBV6-1 CATKLRTAKETQYF
TRBV30 CASNFLADEQFF
TRBV27 CASSSALATYSYEQYF
TRBV12-3/TRBV12-4 CASSIMTETYEQYF
TRBV7-7 CASSFVATDTQYF
TRBV6-5 CASSYRARQFF